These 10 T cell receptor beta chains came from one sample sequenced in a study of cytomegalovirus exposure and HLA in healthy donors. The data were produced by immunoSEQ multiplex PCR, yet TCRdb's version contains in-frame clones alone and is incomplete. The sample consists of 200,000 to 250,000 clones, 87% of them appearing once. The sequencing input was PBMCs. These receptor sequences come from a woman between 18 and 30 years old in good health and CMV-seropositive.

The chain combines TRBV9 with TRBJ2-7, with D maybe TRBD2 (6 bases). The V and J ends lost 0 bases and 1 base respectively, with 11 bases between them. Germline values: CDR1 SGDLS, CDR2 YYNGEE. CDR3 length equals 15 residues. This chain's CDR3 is CASSVGTGASYEQYF. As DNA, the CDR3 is TGTGCCAGCAGCGTAGGGACGGGAGCTTCCTACGAGCAGTACTTC.

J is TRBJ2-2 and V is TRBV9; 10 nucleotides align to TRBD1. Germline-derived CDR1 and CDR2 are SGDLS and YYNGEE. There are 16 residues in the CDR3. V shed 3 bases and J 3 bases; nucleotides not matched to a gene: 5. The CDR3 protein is CASSAAGTGDTGELFF. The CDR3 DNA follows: TGTGCCAGCAGCGCCGCCGGGACAGGGGACACCGGGGAGCTGTTTTTT.

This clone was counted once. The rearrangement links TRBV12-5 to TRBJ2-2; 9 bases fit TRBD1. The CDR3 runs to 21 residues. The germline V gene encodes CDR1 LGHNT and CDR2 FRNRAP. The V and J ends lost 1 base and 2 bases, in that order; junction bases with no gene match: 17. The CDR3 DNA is TGTGCTAGTGGTTTGGGAAACAGGGGGCTATCCGTCGGGTATAACACCGGGGAGCTGTTTTTT. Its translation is CASGLGNRGLSVGYNTGELFF.

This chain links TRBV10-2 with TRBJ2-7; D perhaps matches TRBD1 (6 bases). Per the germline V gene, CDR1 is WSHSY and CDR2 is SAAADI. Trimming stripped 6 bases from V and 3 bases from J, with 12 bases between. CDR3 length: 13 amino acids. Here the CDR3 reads CASRDSSLYEQYF. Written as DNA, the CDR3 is TGCGCCAGCAGGGACAGTTCACTCTACGAGCAGTACTTC.

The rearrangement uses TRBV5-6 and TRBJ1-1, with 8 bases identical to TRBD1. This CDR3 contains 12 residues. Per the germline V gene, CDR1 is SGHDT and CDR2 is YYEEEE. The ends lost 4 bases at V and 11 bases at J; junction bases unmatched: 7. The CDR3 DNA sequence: TGTGCCAGCAGCAACGGACAGGGAATCGCTTTCTTT. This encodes CASSNGQGIAFF.

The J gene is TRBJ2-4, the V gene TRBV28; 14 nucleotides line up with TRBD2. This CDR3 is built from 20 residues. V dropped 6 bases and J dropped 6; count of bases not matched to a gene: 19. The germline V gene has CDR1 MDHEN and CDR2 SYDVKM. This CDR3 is CASSSNDRLAGGLERNIQYF. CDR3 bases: TGTGCCAGCAGCTCTAATGACCGACTAGCGGGAGGGCTCGAGAGAAACATTCAGTACTTC.

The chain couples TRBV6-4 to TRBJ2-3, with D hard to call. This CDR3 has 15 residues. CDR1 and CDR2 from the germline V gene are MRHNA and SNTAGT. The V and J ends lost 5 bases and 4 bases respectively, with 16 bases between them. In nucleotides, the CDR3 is TGTGCCAGCAGTTTAGCTAGGATGGTCGCAGATACGCAGTATTTT. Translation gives CASSLARMVADTQYF.

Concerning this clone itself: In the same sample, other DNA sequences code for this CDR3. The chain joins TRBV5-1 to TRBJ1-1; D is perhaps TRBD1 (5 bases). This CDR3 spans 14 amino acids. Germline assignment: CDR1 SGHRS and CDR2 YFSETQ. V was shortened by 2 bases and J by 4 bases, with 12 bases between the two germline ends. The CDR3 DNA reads TGCGCCAGCAGCTTAGCGGGGGTCGGCACTGAAGCTTTCTTT. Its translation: CASSLAGVGTEAFF.

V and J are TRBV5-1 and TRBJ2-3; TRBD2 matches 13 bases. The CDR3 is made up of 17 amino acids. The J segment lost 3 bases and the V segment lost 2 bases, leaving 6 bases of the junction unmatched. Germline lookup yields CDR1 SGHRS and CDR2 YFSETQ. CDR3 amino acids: CASSFRLAGGRTDTQYF. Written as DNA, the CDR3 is TGCGCCAGCAGCTTCAGACTAGCGGGAGGAAGGACAGATACGCAGTATTTT.

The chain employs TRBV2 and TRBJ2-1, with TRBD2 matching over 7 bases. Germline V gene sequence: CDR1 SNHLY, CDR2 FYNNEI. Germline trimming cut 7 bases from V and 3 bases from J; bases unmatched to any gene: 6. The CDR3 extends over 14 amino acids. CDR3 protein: CASKPSGLYNEQFF. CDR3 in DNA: TGTGCCAGCAAGCCTAGCGGCCTCTACAATGAGCAGTTCTTC.